The 27 T cell receptor beta chains presented below share a single source sample, sequenced in a study of blood T cell repertoires in COVID-19. Using immunoSEQ multiplex PCR, the repertoire was profiled, and TCRdb retains in-frame clones only, with some absent. The sample carries 310,000 or so clones, about nine tenths recorded once. Input material: PBMCs or T cells enriched from blood (not recorded which). The receptors come from a young woman who had recovered from COVID-19.

The chain is built from TRBV5-5 and TRBJ1-1; D unresolved. The CDR3 has 13 residues. Germline CDR1 and CDR2: SGHKS and YYEKEE (reference sequence). Trimming stripped 4 bases from V and 4 bases from J, with 11 bases between. CDR3 DNA: TGTGCCAGCAGCCTTCAGGAGGGCACTGAAGCTTTCTTT. The encoded protein is CASSLQEGTEAFF.

The gene calls are TRBV5-4 and TRBJ2-3, with D perhaps TRBD2 (6 bases). V was shortened by 1 base and J by 2 bases, with 20 bases between the two germline ends. This CDR3 region has 18 residues. The germline gives CDR1 SGHNT, CDR2 YYREEE (reference sequence). For the CDR3, the DNA is TGTGCCAGCAGCTTGTTTATAGGAGGGGATATCTTCACAGATACGCAGTATTTT. Translating it yields CASSLFIGGDIFTDTQYF.

The rearrangement uses TRBV7-3 and TRBJ2-1; 8 bases are a match to TRBD1. V was clipped by 5 bases and J by 4 bases; unmatched bases: 7. The CDR3 spans 15 residues. Germline V gene data show CDR1 as SGHTA and CDR2 as FQGTGA. CDR3 in DNA: TGTGCCAGCAGCAAAACAGGGGGAGATTACAATGAGCAGTTCTTC. It codes for CASSKTGGDYNEQFF. Looking up the rest from reference TRBV7-3 and TRBJ2-1 gives the full variable domain: GAGVSQTPSNKVTEKGKYVELRCDPISGHTALYWYRQSLGQGPEFLIYFQGTGAADDSGLPNDRFFAVRPEGSVSTLKIQRTERGDSAVYLCASSKTGGDYNEQFFGPGTRLTVL.

The chain uses TRBV7-3 and TRBJ2-2; D call uncertain. Per the germline V gene, CDR1 is SGHTA and CDR2 is FQGTGA. V was pared by 3 bases and J by 7 bases, with 6 bases between. This CDR3 comprises 12 residues. CDR3 nucleotide sequence: TGTGCCAGCAGCTTTTTACACGGGGAGCTGTTTTTT. Protein: CASSFLHGELFF.

This clone was detected once. The rearrangement uses TRBV13 and TRBJ2-1; D perhaps matches TRBD1 (5 bases). This CDR3 contains 13 residues. V was trimmed by 6 bases and J by 4 bases, leaving 10 bases between them. Per germline, CDR1 PRHDT and CDR2 FYEKMQ (reference sequence). DNA for the CDR3: TGTGCCAGCAGGTGGGGCGAGTACAATGAGCAGTTCTTC. It is translated as CASRWGEYNEQFF.

The chain has TRBV12-3 or TRBV12-4 and TRBJ1-6, with D unclear. The CDR3 totals 12 residues. Between the trimmed V and J ends, which lost 6 bases and 9 bases, there was a span of 9 bases. The CDR3 loop reads CASSGELSPLHF. The DNA for the CDR3 is TGTGCCAGCAGCGGGGAACTTTCACCCCTCCACTTT.

The J gene is TRBJ1-1, the V gene TRBV19; D remains unclear. This CDR3 spans 14 amino acids. Trimming pared 8 bases from V and 1 base from J, leaving 14 bases between. CDR1 and CDR2 from the germline V gene are LNHDA and SQIVND (reference sequence). The CDR3 spells CASLLVGQNTEAFF. The CDR3 nucleotides are TGTGCCAGTCTGTTGGTGGGCCAGAACACTGAAGCTTTCTTT.

This clone was recorded only once. The chain employs TRBV3-1 (or the pseudogene TRBV3-2) and TRBJ1-3; D is undetermined. Trimming pared 0 bases from V and 0 bases from J, leaving 12 bases between. The CDR3 consists of 17 residues. CDR1 is LGHDT and CDR2 is YNNKEL in the germline V gene (reference sequence). The CDR3 bases are TGTGCCAGCAGCCAAGATCAGAGGGCAACCTCTGGAAACACCATATATTTT. The encoded protein is CASSQDQRATSGNTIYF.

The genes are TRBV5-1 and TRBJ1-4; D may be TRBD1 (5 bases). Germline V lookup: CDR1 SGHRS, CDR2 YFSETQ. The CDR3 is 15 residues long. V was clipped by 0 bases and J by 5 bases, with 11 bases between them. Written as DNA, the CDR3 is TGCGCCAGCAGCTTGGGGGCAGGGTGGAATGAAAAACTGTTTTTT. This codes for CASSLGAGWNEKLFF.

The V gene is TRBV18, the J gene TRBJ2-3, with D possibly matching TRBD1 (5 bases). Per germline, CDR1 KGHSH and CDR2 LQKENI. The CDR3 loop spans 15 amino acids. Between the trimmed V and J ends, which lost 1 base and 8 bases, there was a span of 16 bases. CDR3 sequence: CASSPLAGLEGTQYF. CDR3 DNA sequence: TGTGCCAGCTCACCACTGGCAGGGCTCGAAGGTACGCAGTATTTT. Using reference TRBV18 and TRBJ2-3 for the parts outside the CDR3, the full variable domain is NAGVMQNPRHLVRRRGQEARLRCSPMKGHSHVYWYRQLPEEGLKFMVYLQKENIIDESGMPKERFSAEFPKEGPSILRIQQVVRGDSAAYFCASSPLAGLEGTQYFGPGTRLTVL.

This clone occurred a few times. The chain employs TRBV6-5 and TRBJ1-5; D is undetermined. Germline assignment: CDR1 MNHEY and CDR2 SVGAGI. The V end lost 8 bases, the J end lost 7 bases, and 9 bases lay between the germline ends. This CDR3 contains 11 residues. The CDR3 coding sequence is TGTGCCAGCGGCCCCGCCCAGCCCCAGCATTTT. It is translated as CASGPAQPQHF.

This clone showed up just a few times. V gene TRBV6-1 combines with J gene TRBJ1-1; D not resolved. The CDR3 runs 15 residues. V was pared by 3 bases and J by 0 bases, with 11 bases between. Germline V lookup: CDR1 MNHNS, CDR2 SASEGT. CDR3 protein: CASSDQEGMNTEAFF. Here the CDR3 DNA reads TGTGCCAGCAGTGATCAGGAGGGAATGAACACTGAAGCTTTCTTT.

The V call is TRBV9, the J call TRBJ1-3; 7 bases agree with TRBD1. The V gene's germline CDR1 is SGDLS and CDR2 YYNGEE. This CDR3 region has 16 residues. V lost 4 bases and J lost 5; bases outside the gene matches: 12. Here the CDR3 reads CASSHSREQGRNTIYF. In DNA, the CDR3 is TGTGCCAGCAGCCACTCCCGGGAACAGGGGAGAAACACCATATATTTT.

The rearrangement joins TRBV11-2 to TRBJ2-1, with TRBD1 matching over 8 bases. Germline values: CDR1 SGHAT, CDR2 FQNNGV. The ends lost 5 bases at V and 6 bases at J; junction bases unmatched: 6. The CDR3 length is 14 residues. Written as DNA, the CDR3 is TGTGCCAGCAGCCTCAATACAGGGGGCAATGAGCAGTTCTTC. The encoded protein is CASSLNTGGNEQFF.

This clone was counted once. The chain uses TRBV7-9 and TRBJ2-1, with 9 bases lining up with TRBD2. J gave up 2 bases and V 2 bases, and 7 bases lay outside the gene matches. CDR1 SEHNR and CDR2 FQNEAQ come from the germline V gene (reference sequence). The CDR3 is 17 residues long. The CDR3 spells CASSLQSGGNTYNEQFF. The CDR3 DNA is TGTGCCAGCAGCTTACAGAGCGGGGGGAACACCTACAATGAGCAGTTCTTC.

This chain's CDR3 is CASSSFGTGPPEAFF. CDR3 nucleotide sequence: TGTGCCAGCAGCTCCTTCGGGACAGGGCCTCCTGAAGCTTTCTTT. The chain couples TRBV7-9 to TRBJ1-1; TRBD1 matches 9 bases. The junction had 9 bases not matched to a gene; V was cut back by 4 bases and J by 6 bases. Germline CDR1 and CDR2: SEHNR and FQNEAQ (reference sequence). The CDR3 totals 15 residues.

The rearrangement uses TRBV7-6 and TRBJ1-2; a weak D match, TRBD1 (6 bases). V was clipped by 0 bases and J by 7 bases, with 18 bases between them. The CDR3 consists of 16 residues. Per germline, CDR1 SGHVS and CDR2 FNYEAQ. The CDR3 nucleotides are TGTGCCAGCAGCTTAGCTCCGACAGGTTATGAGGCTGGCTACACCTTC. Residues: CASSLAPTGYEAGYTF. Full variable domain (rest looked up from reference TRBV7-6 and TRBJ1-2): GAGVSQSPRYKVTKRGQDVALRCDPISGHVSLYWYRQALGQGPEFLTYFNYEAQQDKSGLPNDRFSAERPEGSISTLTIQRTEQRDSAMYRCASSLAPTGYEAGYTFGSGTRLTVV.

V and J are TRBV5-4 and TRBJ2-6, with a possible D match to TRBD1 (5 bases). CDR1 SGHNT and CDR2 YYREEE come from the germline V gene (reference sequence). The CDR3 loop spans 16 amino acids. V lost 5 bases and J 0 bases, leaving 12 bases between the germline ends. The CDR3 protein is CASRQGFSSGANVLTF. The CDR3 coding sequence is TGTGCCAGCAGGCAGGGTTTCAGCTCTGGGGCCAACGTCCTGACTTTC.

This chain uses TRBV28 with TRBJ1-6; perhaps TRBD1 as D (6 bases). The V end was cut by 5 bases, the J end by 10 bases, with 24 bases between. This CDR3 comprises 17 residues. The V gene's germline CDR1 is MDHEN and CDR2 SYDVKM. CDR3 DNA: TGTGCCAGCAGTGTTCCGGGACAAGGACCTTTTTTATCACCCCTCCACTTT. Protein sequence: CASSVPGQGPFLSPLHF.

The genes are TRBV5-3 and TRBJ2-7, with 7 bases matching TRBD1. TRBV5-3 is given ORF status, its function remaining uncertain. The CDR3 runs to 16 residues. V was clipped by 0 bases and J by 4 bases; unmatched bases: 10. The CDR3 nucleotides read TGTGCCAGAAGCTTGGCCGTCCAAGGGGGCTTGTACGAGCAGTACTTC. It encodes CARSLAVQGGLYEQYF.

The rearrangement joins TRBV19 to TRBJ2-1, with 7 bases lining up with TRBD1. CDR1 and CDR2 from the germline V gene are LNHDA and SQIVND (reference sequence). V was pared by 7 bases and J by 3 bases, with 3 bases of the junction left unmatched. CDR3 length equals 13 residues. Here the CDR3 DNA reads TGTGCCAGTAAAAGGACAGGCTACAATGAGCAGTTCTTC. Its protein product is CASKRTGYNEQFF.

The rearrangement joins TRBV7-2 to TRBJ2-7, with 7 bases fitting TRBD1. The CDR3 is 16 residues long. The V gene end was trimmed by 4 bases and the J gene end by 3 bases; junction bases not matched to a gene: 12. Germline CDR1 and CDR2: SGHTA and FQGNSA. For the CDR3, the DNA is TGTGCCAGCAGCTGGGGGACCGGGACAGTATTCTACGAGCAGTACTTC. Its protein is CASSWGTGTVFYEQYF.

The gene calls are TRBV9 and TRBJ1-4; D not certain. The CDR3 is 14 residues long. V lost 0 bases to trimming and J lost 7 bases, with 10 bases between them. Germline CDR1 is SGDLS and CDR2 is YYNGEE. CDR3 protein: CASSVATRVEKLFF. The CDR3 DNA follows: TGTGCCAGCAGCGTAGCTACGAGGGTTGAAAAACTGTTTTTT. Complete variable domain (other parts from reference TRBV9 and TRBJ1-4): DSGVTQTPKHLITATGQRVTLRCSPRSGDLSVYWYQQSLDQGLQFLIQYYNGEERAKGNILERFSAQQFPDLHSELNLSSLELGDSALYFCASSVATRVEKLFFGSGTQLSVL.

This chain joins TRBV19 and TRBJ2-7, with 11 positions matching TRBD1. The CDR3 has 14 amino acids. The germline V gene has CDR1 LNHDA and CDR2 SQIVND (reference sequence). V lost 5 bases to trimming and J lost 3 bases; unmatched junction nucleotides: 3. The CDR3 DNA follows: TGTGCCAGTAGTTTCGGGACAGGGGGCTACGAGCAGTACTTC. Translation: CASSFGTGGYEQYF.

The chain recombines TRBV5-6 with TRBJ2-3; tentative D call: TRBD1 (5 bases). CDR1 and CDR2 (germline): SGHDT, YYEEEE. V was cut by 6 bases and J by 4 bases, with 21 bases left in between. This CDR3 spans 16 amino acids. This CDR3 reads CASNRYQQILPDTQYF. Here the CDR3 DNA reads TGTGCCAGCAACAGGTACCAACAGATTTTGCCAGATACGCAGTATTTT.

Written as DNA, the CDR3 is TGTGCCAGTACTATGGGACAGGGTAGACCAGATACGCAGTATTTT. Its translation is CASTMGQGRPDTQYF. The chain uses TRBV19 and TRBJ2-3; 9 bases are shared with TRBD1. CDR1 is LNHDA, CDR2 SQIVND, per germline (reference sequence). The CDR3 is 15 residues long. V lost 7 bases and J lost 4; bases outside the gene matches: 9.

This clone was seen a few times. The chain links TRBV7-8 to TRBJ2-5, with D tentatively TRBD1 (6 bases). Germline CDR1 reads SGHVS; CDR2 reads FQNEAQ. Deletions cut 6 bases from V and 5 bases from J, with 16 bases between. The length of the CDR3 is 14 residues. This CDR3 is CASRGTRDRETQYF. The CDR3 DNA reads TGTGCCAGCAGGGGGACACGGGACCGGGAGACCCAGTACTTC.